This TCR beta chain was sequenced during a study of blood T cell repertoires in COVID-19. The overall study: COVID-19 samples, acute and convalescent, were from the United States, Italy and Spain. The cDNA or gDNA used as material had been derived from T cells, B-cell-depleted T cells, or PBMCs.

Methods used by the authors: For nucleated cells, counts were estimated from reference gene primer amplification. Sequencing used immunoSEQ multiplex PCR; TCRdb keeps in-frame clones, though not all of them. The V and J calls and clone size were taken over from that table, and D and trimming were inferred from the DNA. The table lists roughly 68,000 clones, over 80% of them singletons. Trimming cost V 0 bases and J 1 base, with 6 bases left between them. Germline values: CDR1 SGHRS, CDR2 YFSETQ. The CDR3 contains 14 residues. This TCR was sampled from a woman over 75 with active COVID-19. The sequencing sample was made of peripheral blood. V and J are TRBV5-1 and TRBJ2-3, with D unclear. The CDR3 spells CASSLAQGTDTQYF. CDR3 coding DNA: TGCGCCAGCAGCTTGGCCCAGGGCACAGATACGCAGTATTTT.